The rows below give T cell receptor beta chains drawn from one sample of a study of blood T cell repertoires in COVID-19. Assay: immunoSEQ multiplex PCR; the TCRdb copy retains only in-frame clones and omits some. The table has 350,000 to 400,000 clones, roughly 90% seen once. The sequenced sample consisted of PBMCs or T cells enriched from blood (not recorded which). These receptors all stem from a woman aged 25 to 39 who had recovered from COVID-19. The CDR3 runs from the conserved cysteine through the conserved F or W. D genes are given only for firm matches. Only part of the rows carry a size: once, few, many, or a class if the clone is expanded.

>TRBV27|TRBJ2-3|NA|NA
CASSTTPALARSTDTQYF
TGTGCCAGCAGTACTACCCCCGCCTTGGCGCGGTCTACAGATACGCAGTATTTT
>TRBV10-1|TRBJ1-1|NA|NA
CASSESTHEAFF
TGCGCCAGCAGTGAGAGCACCCATGAAGCTTTCTTT
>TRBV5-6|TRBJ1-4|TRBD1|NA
CASSSGQGWEKLFF
TGTGCCAGCAGCTCGGGACAGGGATGGGAAAAACTGTTTTTT
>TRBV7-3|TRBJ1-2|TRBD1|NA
CASSTRDRGRDYYGYTF
TGTGCCAGCAGCACCAGGGACAGGGGGCGGGATTACTATGGCTACACCTTC
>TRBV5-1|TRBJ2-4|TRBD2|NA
CASSSGTSGSLDIQYF
TGCGCCAGCAGCTCTGGGACTAGCGGGAGTTTGGACATTCAGTACTTC
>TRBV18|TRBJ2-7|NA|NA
CASSPPGLPYEQYF
TGTGCCAGCTCACCGCCGGGACTCCCCTACGAGCAGTACTTC
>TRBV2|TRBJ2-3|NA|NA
CASSLNTDTQYF
TGTGCCAGCAGTCTAAATACAGATACGCAGTATTTT
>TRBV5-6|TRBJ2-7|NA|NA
CASSSGGGSDSYEQYF
TGTGCCAGCAGCTCCGGCGGAGGTTCAGACTCCTACGAGCAGTACTTC
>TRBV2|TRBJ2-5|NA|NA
CAGEIPPGTQYF
TGTGCCGGAGAAATCCCTCCGGGGACCCAGTACTTC
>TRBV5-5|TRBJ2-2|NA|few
CASSSDFLNGELFF
TGTGCCAGCAGCTCGGACTTTTTGAACGGGGAGCTGTTTTTT
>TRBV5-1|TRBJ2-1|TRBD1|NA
CASSALVTGEVYNEQFF
TGCGCCAGCAGCGCCCTGGTGACAGGGGAAGTGTACAATGAGCAGTTCTTC
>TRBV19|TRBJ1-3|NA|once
CASRLQGSSGNTIYF
TGTGCCAGTAGACTACAGGGCTCCTCTGGAAACACCATATATTTT
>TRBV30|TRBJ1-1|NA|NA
CAWSPGGLEAFF
TGTGCCTGGAGCCCCGGTGGTCTTGAAGCTTTCTTT
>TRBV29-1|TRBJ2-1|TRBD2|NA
CSVEVQRRLAGGEQFF
TGCAGCGTTGAAGTTCAACGGAGACTAGCGGGAGGGGAGCAGTTCTTC
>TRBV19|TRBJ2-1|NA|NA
CASSSTGTRSSYNEQFF
TGTGCCAGTAGTAGCACCGGGACTCGGAGCTCCTACAATGAGCAGTTCTTC
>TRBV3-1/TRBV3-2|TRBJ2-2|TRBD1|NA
CASSQNTGGGSELFF
TGTGCCAGCAGCCAAAACACAGGGGGAGGTTCGGAGCTGTTTTTT
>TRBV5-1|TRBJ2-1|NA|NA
CASSLISGNEQFF
TGCGCCAGCAGCTTAATTAGCGGTAATGAGCAGTTCTTC
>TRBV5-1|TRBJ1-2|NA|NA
CASSLAEQGRGYTF
TGCGCCAGCAGCTTGGCCGAACAGGGTCGTGGCTACACCTTC
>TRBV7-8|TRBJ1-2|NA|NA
CASSLAGGDGYTF
TGTGCCAGCAGCTTAGCGGGAGGGGATGGCTACACCTTC
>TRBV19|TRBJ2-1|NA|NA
CASSISEYNEQFF
TGTGCCAGTAGTATATCAGAATACAATGAGCAGTTCTTC
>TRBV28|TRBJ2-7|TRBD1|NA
CASSSSGTGGGEQYF
TGTGCCAGCAGTTCTTCCGGGACAGGGGGAGGTGAGCAGTACTTC
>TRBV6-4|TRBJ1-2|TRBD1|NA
CASRNGQGEGYTF
TGTGCCAGCAGGAACGGACAGGGAGAAGGCTACACCTTC
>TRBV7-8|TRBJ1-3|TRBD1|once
CASSLVGTGAGNTIYF
TGTGCCAGCAGCTTAGTTGGGACAGGGGCTGGAAACACCATATATTTT
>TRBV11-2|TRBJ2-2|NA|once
CASSSGGGELFF
TGTGCCAGCAGCTCCGGCGGCGGGGAGCTGTTTTTT
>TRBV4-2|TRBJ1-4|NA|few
CASSQEAEKLFF
TGTGCCAGCAGCCAAGAAGCCGAAAAACTGTTTTTT
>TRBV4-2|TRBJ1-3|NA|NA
CASSSRTSGNTIYF
TGTGCCAGCAGCTCCAGGACATCTGGAAACACCATATATTTT
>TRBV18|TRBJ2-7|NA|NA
CASSPGRGKNYEQYF
TGTGCCAGCTCACCAGGGAGGGGGAAGAACTACGAGCAGTACTTC
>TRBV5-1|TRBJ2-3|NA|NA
CASSSRPSTDTQYF
TGCGCCAGCAGCTCCCGTCCGAGCACAGATACGCAGTATTTT
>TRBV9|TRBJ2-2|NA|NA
CASSVVAVNTGELFF
TGTGCCAGCAGCGTGGTGGCAGTTAACACCGGGGAGCTGTTTTTT
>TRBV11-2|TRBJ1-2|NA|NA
CASSMDSAYGYTF
TGTGCCAGCAGCATGGACAGCGCCTATGGCTACACCTTC
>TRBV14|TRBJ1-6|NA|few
CASSQEGTIYNSPLHF
TGTGCCAGCAGCCAAGAGGGGACTATCTATAATTCACCCCTCCACTTT
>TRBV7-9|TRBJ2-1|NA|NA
CASSLGRASYNEQFF
TGTGCCAGCAGCTTAGGGCGGGCCTCCTACAATGAGCAGTTCTTC
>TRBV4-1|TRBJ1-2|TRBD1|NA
CASSQPFPDRFGYTF
TGCGCCAGCAGCCAGCCCTTTCCGGACAGGTTTGGCTACACCTTC
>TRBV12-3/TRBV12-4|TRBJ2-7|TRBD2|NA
CASSSPGTSEQYF
TGTGCCAGCAGTTCTCCCGGGACTAGCGAGCAGTACTTC
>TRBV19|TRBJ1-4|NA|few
CASSISSGFREKLFF
TGTGCCAGTAGTATATCGTCAGGTTTTCGGGAAAAACTGTTTTTT
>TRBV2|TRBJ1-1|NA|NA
CAIWADTEAFF
TGTGCCATCTGGGCAGACACTGAAGCTTTCTTT
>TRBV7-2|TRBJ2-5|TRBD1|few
CASSAMGQGGLETQYF
TGTGCCAGCAGCGCTATGGGACAGGGCGGGCTAGAGACCCAGTACTTC
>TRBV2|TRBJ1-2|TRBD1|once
CASRGQGLYYGYTF
TGTGCCAGCAGGGGACAGGGGCTTTACTATGGCTACACCTTC
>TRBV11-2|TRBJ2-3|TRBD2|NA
CASSQNPGGATDTQYF
TGTGCCAGCAGCCAAAACCCCGGGGGGGCCACAGATACGCAGTATTTT
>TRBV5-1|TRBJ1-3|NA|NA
CASSLESSNSGNTIYF
TGCGCCAGCAGCTTGGAATCAAGCAACTCTGGAAACACCATATATTTT
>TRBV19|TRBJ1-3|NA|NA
CATSPWGRFSGNTIYF
TGTGCCACGAGCCCCTGGGGCCGATTCTCTGGAAACACCATATATTTT
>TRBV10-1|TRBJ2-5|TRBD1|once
CASSPGTVKETQYF
TGCGCCAGCAGTCCTGGGACAGTAAAAGAGACCCAGTACTTC
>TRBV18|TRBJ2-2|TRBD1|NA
CASSPTTGGFTGELFF
TGTGCCAGCTCACCGACGACAGGGGGCTTCACCGGGGAGCTGTTTTTT
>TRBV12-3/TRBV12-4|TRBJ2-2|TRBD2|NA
CASTLSGTGELFF
TGTGCCAGCACCCTTAGCGGGACCGGGGAGCTGTTTTTT
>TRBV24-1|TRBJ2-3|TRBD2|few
CATSDTTHETTREDGTDTQYF
TGTGCCACCAGTGATACGACCCATGAGACGACCCGGGAGGACGGCACAGATACGCAGTATTTT
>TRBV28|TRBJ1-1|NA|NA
CASSGVWDTEAFF
TGTGCCAGCTCGGGGGTCTGGGACACTGAAGCTTTCTTT
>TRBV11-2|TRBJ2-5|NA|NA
CASSLDLETQYF
TGTGCCAGCAGCTTAGATCTCGAGACCCAGTACTTC
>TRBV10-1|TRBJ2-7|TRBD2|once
CASSESGLALYEQYF
TGCGCCAGCAGTGAGTCGGGACTAGCGCTCTACGAGCAGTACTTC
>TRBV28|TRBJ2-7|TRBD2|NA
CASSLAGGPSEQYF
TGTGCCAGCAGTCTAGCGGGAGGGCCCAGCGAGCAGTACTTC
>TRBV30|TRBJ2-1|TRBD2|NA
CAWSVGSGGAYNEQFF
TGTGCCTGGAGTGTAGGGTCGGGGGGGGCCTACAATGAGCAGTTCTTC
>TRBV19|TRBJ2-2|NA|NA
CASSTRIRVTGELFF
TGTGCCAGTAGTACCAGGATCAGAGTCACCGGGGAGCTGTTTTTT
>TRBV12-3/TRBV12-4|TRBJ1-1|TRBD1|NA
CASSTRQGLGAFF
TGTGCCAGCAGTACCCGACAGGGACTAGGAGCTTTCTTT
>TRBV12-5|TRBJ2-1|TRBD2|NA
CASALAGELKDEQFF
TGTGCTAGTGCCCTAGCGGGCGAACTTAAGGATGAGCAGTTCTTC
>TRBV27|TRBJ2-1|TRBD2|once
CASSETTSGGRYEQFF
TGTGCCAGCAGTGAAACGACTAGCGGGGGGAGGTATGAGCAGTTCTTC
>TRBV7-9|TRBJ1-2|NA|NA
CASSLGSAGNYGYTF
TGTGCCAGCAGCTTGGGTTCCGCAGGGAACTATGGCTACACCTTC